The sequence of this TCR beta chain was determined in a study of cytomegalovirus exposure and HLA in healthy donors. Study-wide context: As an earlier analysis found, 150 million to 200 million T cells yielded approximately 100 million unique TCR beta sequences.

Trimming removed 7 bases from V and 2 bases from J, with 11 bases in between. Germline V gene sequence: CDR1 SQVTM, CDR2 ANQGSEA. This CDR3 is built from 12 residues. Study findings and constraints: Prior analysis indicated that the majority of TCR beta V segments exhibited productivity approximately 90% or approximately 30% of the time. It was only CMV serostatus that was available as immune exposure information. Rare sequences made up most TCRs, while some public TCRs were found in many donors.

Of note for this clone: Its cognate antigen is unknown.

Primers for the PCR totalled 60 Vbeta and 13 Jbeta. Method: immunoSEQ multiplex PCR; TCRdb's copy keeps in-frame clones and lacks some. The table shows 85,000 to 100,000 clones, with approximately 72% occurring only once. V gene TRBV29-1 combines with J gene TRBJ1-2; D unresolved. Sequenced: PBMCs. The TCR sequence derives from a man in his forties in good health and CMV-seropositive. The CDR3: CSAGDKNYGYTF. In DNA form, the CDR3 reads TGCAGCGCCGGCGACAAGAACTATGGCTACACCTTC.